This T cell receptor beta chain was identified in a study of Ad26.COV2.S vaccination and SARS-CoV-2 variants. Treatment defined: around 19 received Ad26.COV2.S at low or high dose, single or two shots; roughly five received placebo; per-sample allocation not given. Collection of the samples took place on day 63 after the first injection of vaccine or placebo. In the vaccine, an Ad26 vector expressed the SARS-CoV-2 spike of the Wuhan strain. Only in-frame clones appear in the TCRdb table, and some are missing; sequencing was by immunoSEQ multiplex PCR. The data show fewer than 400,000 clones, about 91% seen once. Trimming at V came to 4 bases and at J to 1 base, leaving 6 bases not matched to a gene. In germline, CDR1 is LNHDA, CDR2 SQIVND (reference sequence). The CDR3 spans 16 residues. Comments on this clone: Its antigen is not identified.

Regarding the study as a whole: The analyses of TCR breadth and depth may have understated the size of total T cell responses.

The specimen was peripheral blood, collected in a trial of Ad26.COV2.S vaccine versus placebo. The rearrangement links TRBV19 to TRBJ1-5; 8 nucleotides line up with TRBD1. The sequence derives from a person between 18 and 59 years old who received the Ad26.COV2.S COVID-19 vaccine or a placebo. CDR3 in DNA: TGTGCCAGTAGTAAGACAGGGGAAGGGAGCAATCAGCCCCAGCATTTT. Translated: CASSKTGEGSNQPQHF. Drawing the rest from reference TRBV19 and TRBJ1-5, the complete variable domain is DGGITQSPKYLFRKEGQNVTLSCEQNLNHDAMYWYRQDPGQGLRLIYYSQIVNDFQKGDIAEGYSVSREKKESFPLTVTSAQKNPTAFYLCASSKTGEGSNQPQHFGDGTRLSIL.